These 25 T cell receptor beta chains were sequenced from one sample in a study of blood T cell repertoires in COVID-19. Generated by immunoSEQ multiplex PCR, the TCRdb table keeps only in-frame clones and is missing some. The sample consists of about 24,000 clones, roughly nine tenths of them appearing once. The specimen was peripheral blood. Receptors were obtained from a human donor in a cohort sampled during active COVID-19.

The chain uses TRBV29-1 and TRBJ1-1, with a tentative D call TRBD1 (5 bases). Germline lookup yields CDR1 SQVTM and CDR2 ANQGSEA. Trimming took 6 bases from V and 5 from J, leaving 16 bases between them. The CDR3 consists of 13 residues. The CDR3 is CSVASGVMTEAFF. DNA for the CDR3: TGCAGCGTCGCCTCGGGGGTAATGACTGAAGCTTTCTTT.

This sequence joins TRBV27 and TRBJ2-3; D perhaps matches TRBD1 (6 bases). V was pared by 0 bases and J by 2 bases, with 9 bases between. CDR3 length equals 15 residues. CDR1 is MNHEY and CDR2 is SMNVEV in the germline V gene (reference sequence). In nucleotides, the CDR3 is TGTGCCAGCAGTTTATCGAGGGGGACCACAGATACGCAGTATTTT. Translated, it gives CASSLSRGTTDTQYF.

The J gene is TRBJ2-7, the V gene TRBV6-2 or TRBV6-3; 12 bases fit TRBD2. This CDR3 is 14 amino acids long. The germline V gene has CDR1 MNHEY and CDR2 SVGEGT. Unmatched junction bases numbered 1, after V lost 4 bases and J lost 3 bases. For the CDR3, the DNA is TGTGCCAGCAGTTCTAGCGGGAGGGTCTACGAGCAGTACTTC. It specifies CASSSSGRVYEQYF.

This chain connects TRBV7-8 to TRBJ1-4; perhaps TRBD1 as D (6 bases). This CDR3 spans 15 amino acids. With 5 bases removed from V and 6 bases from J, the gap between germline ends came to 16 bases. Looked up from germline, CDR1 is SGHVS and CDR2 is FQNEAQ. The CDR3 sequence: CASSTTGNADEKLFF. The CDR3 coding sequence is TGTGCCAGCAGCACCACAGGGAACGCAGATGAAAAACTGTTTTTT.

The chain uses TRBV10-1 and TRBJ2-1; tentative D call: TRBD1 (6 bases). Trimming took off 5 bases at V and 6 bases at J, with 17 bases between the two ends. The CDR3 is 15 residues long. Germline V gene sequence: CDR1 WNHNN, CDR2 SYGVQD (reference sequence). CDR3 sequence reads: CASSRVLGAVNEQFF. The CDR3 DNA sequence: TGCGCCAGCAGTAGGGTTCTGGGGGCGGTCAATGAGCAGTTCTTC.

V and J are TRBV7-2 and TRBJ2-3; D may be TRBD2 (5 bases). From germline, CDR1 is SGHTA and CDR2 FQGNSA. The CDR3 is 18 residues long. Trimming left V 2 bases short and J 0 bases short, with 18 bases between. CDR3 sequence: CASSLRVLGAVSTDTQYF. CDR3 sequence (DNA): TGTGCCAGCAGCTTAAGAGTCCTGGGAGCGGTTAGCACAGATACGCAGTATTTT.

This clone was seen just once. V usage is TRBV7-2 and J usage is TRBJ1-3, with a possible D match to TRBD1 (5 bases). CDR3 length equals 13 residues. V was clipped by 3 bases and J by 4 bases, with 7 bases between them. The germline CDR1 and CDR2 sequences are SGHTA and FQGNSA. The CDR3 loop is CASSFGGGNTIYF. The DNA for the CDR3 is TGTGCCAGCAGCTTTGGGGGGGGAAACACCATATATTTT.

This chain connects TRBV15 to TRBJ2-1; D is possibly TRBD2 (8 bases). Germline V gene sequence: CDR1 LNHNV, CDR2 YYDKDF (reference sequence). The CDR3 extends over 18 amino acids. V shed 5 bases and J shed 4 bases, with 24 bases lying between them. CDR3 nucleotides: TGTGCCACCAGCCCCGCCCGCGGGGGGACAGAAGTATACAATGAGCAGTTCTTC. It translates to CATSPARGGTEVYNEQFF.

This chain links TRBV5-1 with TRBJ2-3, with TRBD2 matching 7 bases. CDR1 and CDR2 (germline): SGHRS, YFSETQ. The V segment lost 5 bases and the J segment 0 bases; nucleotides outside the gene matches: 6. The CDR3 contains 15 residues. CDR3 in DNA: TGCGCCAGCAGACGAGGACTAGGGAGCACAGATACGCAGTATTTT. Translated: CASRRGLGSTDTQYF.

The chain joins TRBV5-1 to TRBJ2-1, with 7 positions matching TRBD1. Germline CDR1 and CDR2: SGHRS and YFSETQ. This CDR3 comprises 15 residues. The V and J ends lost 1 base and 1 base, in that order; junction bases with no gene match: 2. The CDR3 DNA follows: TGCGCCAGCAGCTTGTGGGGACAGTCCTACAATGAGCAGTTCTTC. Protein product: CASSLWGQSYNEQFF.

Only one count was recorded for this clone. The chain couples TRBV2 to TRBJ2-5; 11 nucleotides match TRBD2. The germline V gene encodes CDR1 SNHLY and CDR2 FYNNEI. The CDR3 contains 15 residues. J lost 4 bases, V lost 7 bases, and 8 bases had no gene match. The CDR3 coding sequence is TGTGCCAGCACCAGAACTAGCGGGAGTCGAGAGACCCAGTACTTC. Translation gives CASTRTSGSRETQYF.

The rearrangement joins TRBV19 to TRBJ2-7; 7 bases align to TRBD2. The CDR3 is made up of 14 amino acids. In germline, CDR1 is LNHDA, CDR2 SQIVND (reference sequence). With V trimmed by 3 bases and J by 1 base, 3 bases remained unmatched. The CDR3 here is CASSIPGGSYEQYF. The CDR3 DNA reads TGTGCCAGTAGTATTCCGGGGGGATCCTACGAGCAGTACTTC.

The V call is TRBV28, the J call TRBJ2-7; TRBD2 agrees at 13 bases. V was pared by 4 bases and J by 5 bases, with 14 bases of the junction left unmatched. Germline loops: CDR1 MDHEN, CDR2 SYDVKM. The CDR3 consists of 18 residues. The CDR3: CASSSRTSGSVSIHEQYF. The CDR3 DNA reads TGTGCCAGCAGTTCCAGGACTAGCGGGAGTGTCTCCATCCACGAGCAGTACTTC.

The chain is built from TRBV6-5 and TRBJ2-5, with TRBD1 identical over 9 bases. CDR1 MNHEY and CDR2 SVGAGI come from the germline V gene. V shed 8 bases, J shed 5 bases, and the junction held 12 bases outside the gene matches. The CDR3 covers 15 residues. CDR3 nucleotide sequence: TGTGCCAGCTCCCACGGGGGACAGGGAGGGGAGACCCAGTACTTC. It translates to CASSHGGQGGETQYF.

This clone was seen only once. The genes are TRBV18 and TRBJ2-7; D possibly corresponds to TRBD1 (5 bases). V was trimmed by 4 bases and J by 5 bases, leaving 15 bases between them. Germline CDR1 is KGHSH and CDR2 is LQKENI. The CDR3 loop spans 14 amino acids. The CDR3 DNA is TGTGCCAGCTCACGATTAAGGGGTAGCAACGAGCAGTACTTC. Translating it yields CASSRLRGSNEQYF.

This chain links TRBV4-3 with TRBJ2-2, with TRBD1 matching over 10 bases. CDR3 size: 17 residues. V dropped 4 bases and J dropped 3; count of bases not matched to a gene: 8. Per germline, CDR1 LGHNA and CDR2 YSLEER. CDR3 residues: CASSPLGTGVHTGELFF. DNA for the CDR3: TGCGCCAGCAGCCCATTGGGGACAGGGGTCCACACCGGGGAGCTGTTTTTT.

This chain connects TRBV5-1 to TRBJ2-7; 7 bases are shared with TRBD1. The CDR3 is 14 amino acids. Looked up from germline, CDR1 is SGHRS and CDR2 is YFSETQ. Germline trimming cut 1 base from V and 4 bases from J; bases unmatched to any gene: 5. CDR3 sequence reads: CASSLTGAVYEQYF. The CDR3 DNA is TGCGCCAGCAGCTTGACAGGGGCGGTATACGAGCAGTACTTC.

There are a few counts of this clone. J is TRBJ2-1 and V is TRBV18; TRBD1 aligns across 9 bases. CDR1 and CDR2 (germline): KGHSH, LQKENI. CDR3 length equals 15 residues. V trimming: 6 bases; J trimming: 4 bases; junction bases outside the gene matches: 7. CDR3: CASSPGQGWYNEQFF. As DNA, the CDR3 is TGTGCCAGCTCCCCGGGACAGGGTTGGTACAATGAGCAGTTCTTC.

This chain connects TRBV2 to TRBJ2-1; D perhaps matches TRBD2 (7 bases). V lost 4 bases to trimming and J lost 0 bases, with 13 bases between them. CDR1 and CDR2 (germline): SNHLY, FYNNEI. The CDR3 contains 16 residues. This chain's CDR3 is CASSVNRGGSYNEQFF. The CDR3 nucleotides read TGTGCCAGCAGTGTTAATAGGGGGGGCTCCTACAATGAGCAGTTCTTC.

The rearrangement links TRBV7-8 to TRBJ1-1; 7 bases are a match to TRBD1. The CDR3 has 14 amino acids. Germline trimming cut 5 bases from V and 5 bases from J; bases unmatched to any gene: 8. CDR1 and CDR2 (germline): SGHVS, FQNEAQ. The CDR3: CASSARQGGTEAFF. DNA for the CDR3: TGTGCCAGCAGCGCCCGACAGGGAGGAACTGAAGCTTTCTTT.

Written as DNA, the CDR3 is TGTGCCACCAGTGACCCGGACACAAGGGTAGGGGAGACCCAGTACTTC. Amino acid sequence: CATSDPDTRVGETQYF. This sequence joins TRBV24-1 and TRBJ2-5, with a possible D match to TRBD1 (5 bases). Looked up from germline, CDR1 is KGHDR and CDR2 is SFDVKD. Trimming stripped 4 bases from V and 5 bases from J, with 19 bases between. The CDR3 is made up of 16 amino acids.

The chain uses TRBV7-6 and TRBJ2-1; 13 bases are a match to TRBD2. The CDR3 covers 16 residues. CDR1 and CDR2 (germline): SGHVS, FNYEAQ. V lost 4 bases to trimming and J lost 7 bases; unmatched junction nucleotides: 7. The CDR3 spells CASSSPLAGGLNEQFF. CDR3 nucleotides: TGTGCCAGCAGCTCCCCACTAGCGGGGGGGCTTAATGAGCAGTTCTTC.

This chain joins TRBV6-5 and TRBJ2-7; no clear D. CDR1 is MNHEY, CDR2 SVGAGI, per germline. The length of the CDR3 is 12 residues. V lost 6 bases to trimming and J lost 6 bases, with 12 bases between them. This CDR3 reads CASSNYLSEQYF. The CDR3 DNA is TGTGCCAGCAGCAACTACTTAAGCGAGCAGTACTTC.

V gene TRBV6-6 combines with J gene TRBJ1-5; D is unresolved. The CDR3 has 13 residues. Germline-derived CDR1 and CDR2 are MNHNY and SVGAGI (reference sequence). The ends were cut back, 6 bases at V and 4 bases at J, with 10 bases in the middle. The CDR3 here is CASSRTGNQPQHF. In DNA form, the CDR3 reads TGTGCCAGCAGCCGGACGGGGAATCAGCCCCAGCATTTT.

This clone has a handful of counts. The J gene is TRBJ1-6, the V gene TRBV4-1; D unresolved. With 0 bases removed from V and 9 bases from J, the gap between germline ends came to 21 bases. This CDR3 contains 18 residues. From germline, CDR1 is MGHRA and CDR2 YSYEKL. The chain's CDR3 is CASSQEASSGGSRSPLHF. The CDR3 DNA is TGCGCCAGCAGCCAAGAAGCTTCTTCGGGAGGGTCCCGTTCACCCCTCCACTTT.